The 9 T cell receptor beta chains below were found in one sample sequenced in a study of blood T cell repertoires in COVID-19. Assay: immunoSEQ multiplex PCR; the TCRdb copy retains only in-frame clones and omits some. The repertoire holds over 75,000 clones, approximately 90% seen once, with around 4.2% in the top ten. The specimen was peripheral blood. The origin of the receptors is a human donor with COVID-19, enrolled during active disease. The donor label of this sample is uncertain.

The rearrangement uses TRBV6-5 and TRBJ1-2, with D possibly being TRBD1 (6 bases). The germline V and J ends were trimmed by 6 bases and 1 base, with 6 bases remaining between them. This CDR3 has 12 residues. Germline V lookup: CDR1 MNHEY, CDR2 SVGAGI. The DNA for the CDR3 is TGTGCCAGCAGCAGGGGTAACTATGGCTACACCTTC. Protein sequence: CASSRGNYGYTF.

This clone was detected once. CDR3 residues: CASSIEARSNYGYTF. In nucleotides, the CDR3 is TGTGCCAGTAGTATAGAGGCGAGGAGTAACTATGGCTACACCTTC. The chain recombines TRBV19 with TRBJ1-2; D is ambiguous. CDR3 size: 15 residues. CDR1 and CDR2 (germline): LNHDA, SQIVND (reference sequence). Trimming pared 0 bases from V and 1 base from J, leaving 9 bases between.

The chain carries TRBV28 and TRBJ1-1; D is uncertain. V was pared by 7 bases and J by 1 base, with 7 bases between. This CDR3 is built from 12 residues. Per the germline V gene, CDR1 is MDHEN and CDR2 is SYDVKM. As DNA, the CDR3 is TGTGCCAGCACCGCGGCGAACACTGAAGCTTTCTTT. Translation: CASTAANTEAFF.

In this sample, this clone turned up once. The chain has TRBV4-1 and TRBJ2-7; TRBD2 agrees at 14 bases. V lost 0 bases to trimming and J lost 3 bases; unmatched junction nucleotides: 16. CDR3 length: 21 residues. CDR1 is MGHRA, CDR2 YSYEKL, per germline. The CDR3 reads CASSQDDGRLAGGLSYYEQYF. As DNA, the CDR3 is TGCGCCAGCAGCCAAGATGATGGAAGACTAGCGGGAGGGCTTTCCTACTACGAGCAGTACTTC.

This clone was detected a few times. The J gene is TRBJ2-2, the V gene TRBV11-2; 8 positions match TRBD2. The CDR3 covers 14 residues. The J segment lost 10 bases and the V segment lost 8 bases, leaving 12 bases of the junction unmatched. The germline V gene encodes CDR1 SGHAT and CDR2 FQNNGV. CDR3 coding DNA: TGTGCCAGCCGCAGGAATAGCGGGATTATGGAGCTGTTTTTT. Amino acids: CASRRNSGIMELFF.

This clone was picked up one time. V is TRBV5-1 and J is TRBJ2-5; the D gene is possibly TRBD1 (6 bases). The CDR3 contains 14 residues. V was shortened by 3 bases and J by 7 bases, with 16 bases between the two germline ends. Germline CDR1 reads SGHRS; CDR2 reads YFSETQ. This CDR3 reads CASSYSWTEATQYF. In DNA form, the CDR3 reads TGCGCCAGCAGCTACTCTTGGACAGAGGCGACCCAGTACTTC.

The genes are TRBV10-2 and TRBJ2-5, with 10 bases fitting TRBD2. There are 15 residues in the CDR3. The V and J ends lost 4 bases and 4 bases, in that order; junction bases with no gene match: 6. CDR1 WSHSY and CDR2 SAAADI come from the germline V gene. The CDR3: CASSARAGGLETQYF. For the CDR3, the DNA is TGCGCCAGCAGTGCCAGAGCGGGGGGGTTAGAGACCCAGTACTTC.

This chain joins TRBV6-5 and TRBJ1-2, with a weak D call TRBD1 (5 bases). V was shortened by 8 bases and J by 1 base, with 8 bases between the two germline ends. The germline gives CDR1 MNHEY, CDR2 SVGAGI. There are 12 residues in the CDR3. This CDR3 reads CASQTVNYGYTF. The CDR3 DNA is TGTGCCAGCCAGACAGTTAACTATGGCTACACCTTC.

V is TRBV5-8 and J is TRBJ1-4; unclear D gene. CDR1 is SGHTS, CDR2 YDEGEE, per germline. This CDR3 is built from 15 residues. V lost 0 bases and J 7 bases, leaving 13 bases between the germline ends. The CDR3 DNA follows: TGTGCCAGCAGCTTGGATCGTGACACAGCTGAAAAACTGTTTTTT. It yields the protein CASSLDRDTAEKLFF.